These 17 T cell receptor beta chains share one sample of origin, sequenced in a study of T cell responses to AZD1222 COVID-19 vaccine. Assay: immunoSEQ multiplex PCR; the TCRdb copy retains only in-frame clones and omits some. The sample lists 120,000 or so clones, about nine tenths occurring once. The source was peripheral blood, collected on day 0 of AZD1222 vaccination. These receptors came from an adult in good health.

The V call is TRBV15, the J call TRBJ2-7; maybe TRBD2 (5 bases). The CDR3 has 14 residues. V lost 3 bases, J lost 6 bases, and 15 bases lay in between. Germline V gene lookup returns CDR1 LNHNV and CDR2 YYDKDF (reference sequence). The CDR3 DNA reads as TGTGCCACCAGCAGTCCGGCGAGGGCCAGCGAGCAGTACTTC. Translating it yields CATSSPARASEQYF.

This chain connects TRBV5-1 to TRBJ2-5, with 8 positions matching TRBD2. Germline V gives CDR1 SGHRS, CDR2 YFSETQ. J was trimmed by 6 bases and V by 4 bases; bases with no gene match: 5. The CDR3 runs 13 residues. CDR3 DNA sequence: TGCGCCAGCAGCCACCCGGGGGGGAAGACCCAGTACTTC. Its protein product is CASSHPGGKTQYF.

This rearrangement joins TRBV28 to TRBJ2-7; 11 bases match TRBD2. Germline CDR1 MDHEN, CDR2 SYDVKM. CDR3 length: 19 amino acids. CDR3 DNA: TGTCGTTCAAGGGGGCCCCTGGGTTGGCAGACTAGCGGGACCTACGAGCAGTACTTC. It encodes CRSRGPLGWQTSGTYEQYF.

The V call is TRBV7-9, the J call TRBJ1-2; D is unclear. The V end was cut by 5 bases, the J end by 4 bases, with 11 bases between. CDR1 SEHNR and CDR2 FQNEAQ come from the germline V gene (reference sequence). The CDR3 is made up of 13 amino acids. The CDR3 protein is CASSPSDAYGYTF. The CDR3 DNA reads TGTGCCAGCAGCCCATCCGATGCCTATGGCTACACCTTC.

The V call is TRBV3-1 (or the pseudogene TRBV3-2), the J call TRBJ2-7, with D uncertain. V lost 1 base and J lost 3, with 10 bases in between. There are 14 residues in the CDR3. Germline lookup yields CDR1 LGHDT and CDR2 YNNKEL (reference sequence). The DNA of the CDR3 is TGTGCCAGCAGCCAAGTGGGTAGCCTCTACGAGCAGTACTTC. Encoded protein: CASSQVGSLYEQYF.

The chain has TRBV7-8 and TRBJ2-7; possibly TRBD1 or TRBD2 for D (7 bases each). Trimming stripped 2 bases from V and 2 bases from J, with 16 bases between. Germline lookup yields CDR1 SGHVS and CDR2 FQNEAQ. This CDR3 contains 16 residues. In DNA form, the CDR3 reads TGTGCCAGCAGCTTATATAGGGGGGGACAGACCTACGAGCAGTACTTC. Translated, it gives CASSLYRGGQTYEQYF. Full variable domain (remainder filled in from reference TRBV7-8 and TRBJ2-7): GAGVSQSPRYKVAKRGQDVALRCDPISGHVSLFWYQQALGQGPEFLTYFQNEAQLDKSGLPSDRFFAERPEGSVSTLKIQRTQQEDSAVYLCASSLYRGGQTYEQYFGPGTRLTVT.

The chain has TRBV30 and TRBJ2-1; D gene ambiguous. Trimming took off 6 bases at V and 1 base at J, with 10 bases between the two ends. Germline loops: CDR1 GTSNPN, CDR2 SVGIG (reference sequence). The CDR3 covers 13 residues. CDR3 loop: CACTKDSYNEQFF. For the CDR3, the DNA is TGTGCCTGTACCAAAGATTCCTACAATGAGCAGTTCTTC.

The rearrangement uses TRBV19 and TRBJ2-7; 7 positions agree with TRBD2. Germline CDR1 is LNHDA and CDR2 is SQIVND (reference sequence). The ends lost 5 bases at V and 1 base at J; junction bases unmatched: 8. The CDR3 loop spans 15 amino acids. The CDR3 reads CASSSAWGGSYEQYF. DNA of the CDR3: TGTGCCAGTAGTTCCGCGTGGGGGGGATCCTACGAGCAGTACTTC.

V gene TRBV27 combines with J gene TRBJ2-7; the D call may be TRBD1 or TRBD2 (5 bases each). V gave up 5 bases and J gave up 7 bases, with 18 bases separating them. The CDR3 extends over 14 amino acids. From germline, CDR1 is MNHEY and CDR2 SMNVEV (reference sequence). The CDR3 DNA is TGTGCCAGCAGTCCAAGGGACGTTCGTTGGGAGCAGTACTTC. Residues: CASSPRDVRWEQYF.

This chain joins TRBV28 and TRBJ2-1; TRBD2 matches 11 bases. The CDR3 is made up of 18 amino acids. Germline lookup yields CDR1 MDHEN and CDR2 SYDVKM. The ends lost 5 bases at V and 3 bases at J; junction bases unmatched: 12. CDR3 region: CASSLQLAGAPLYNEQFF. The CDR3 region has the DNA TGTGCCAGCAGTCTACAACTAGCGGGAGCCCCACTCTACAATGAGCAGTTCTTC.

This chain connects TRBV2 to TRBJ2-1; 9 bases are a match to TRBD2. CDR1 SNHLY and CDR2 FYNNEI come from the germline V gene. With V trimmed by 4 bases and J by 3 bases, 19 bases remained unmatched. This CDR3 spans 20 amino acids. CDR3 nucleotide sequence: TGTGCCAGCAGTGGACGTCGGCTGGGTGAAGCGGGAGGTCACTACAATGAGCAGTTCTTC. This gives the protein CASSGRRLGEAGGHYNEQFF.

V and J are TRBV6-5 and TRBJ1-4; TRBD1 is a possible D gene (6 bases). Looked up from germline, CDR1 is MNHEY and CDR2 is SVGAGI. The germline V and J ends were trimmed by 6 bases and 5 bases, with 13 bases remaining between them. CDR3 length: 14 amino acids. CDR3 DNA sequence: TGTGCCAGCAGCCTACAGGGTACAAATGAAAAACTGTTTTTT. Protein product: CASSLQGTNEKLFF.

This clone is a singleton in its sample. This rearrangement joins TRBV27 to TRBJ2-3, with TRBD1 as a possible D gene (5 bases). This CDR3 comprises 15 residues. V was shortened by 7 bases and J by 3 bases, with 17 bases between the two germline ends. Germline CDR1 reads MNHEY; CDR2 reads SMNVEV (reference sequence). The CDR3 nucleotides read TGTGCCAGCAACGGTCTGCAGGGTCCTACAGATACGCAGTATTTT. It codes for CASNGLQGPTDTQYF.

The chain's CDR3 is CSVLFGTAQRIAFF. As DNA, the CDR3 is TGCAGCGTTCTCTTCGGGACCGCCCAGCGAATAGCTTTCTTT. The rearrangement links TRBV29-1 to TRBJ1-1, with TRBD1 as a possible D gene (5 bases). The CDR3 runs to 14 residues. Per the germline V gene, CDR1 is SQVTM and CDR2 is ANQGSEA. Trimming took off 5 bases at V and 10 bases at J, with 23 bases between the two ends. The full variable domain, rest sourced from reference TRBV29-1 and TRBJ1-1, is SAVISQKPSRDICQRGTSLTIQCQVDSQVTMMFWYRQQPGQSLTLIATANQGSEATYESGFVIDKFPISRPNLTFSTLTVSNMSPEDSSIYLCSVLFGTAQRIAFFGQGTRLTVV.

There are a few counts of this clone. J is TRBJ2-1 and V is TRBV19; 9 bases line up with TRBD1. CDR1 and CDR2 from the germline V gene are LNHDA and SQIVND (reference sequence). J gave up 7 bases and V 7 bases, and 11 bases lay outside the gene matches. The CDR3 is made up of 15 amino acids. CDR3 in DNA: TGTGCCAGTACCGTGGCCGGGACAGGGACTAATGAGCAGTTCTTC. Translating gives CASTVAGTGTNEQFF.

The genes are TRBV5-6 and TRBJ1-1; D might be TRBD1 (5 bases). CDR1 and CDR2 from the germline V gene are SGHDT and YYEEEE. The CDR3 contains 14 residues. V shed 2 bases and J shed 5 bases, with 13 bases lying between them. This CDR3 is CASSFGGKDTEAFF. The CDR3 DNA is TGTGCCAGCAGCTTCGGGGGGAAAGATACTGAAGCTTTCTTT.

This clone was detected only once. The chain joins TRBV28 to TRBJ2-2; D remains unclear. V was clipped by 3 bases and J by 2 bases, with 7 bases between them. The CDR3 spans 14 residues. CDR1 MDHEN and CDR2 SYDVKM come from the germline V gene. CDR3 coding DNA: TGTGCCAGCAGTTTCGGCCTAAACACCGGGGAGCTGTTTTTT. Translated, it gives CASSFGLNTGELFF.